Below are 2 T cell receptor beta chains sequenced from a single sample in a study of cytomegalovirus exposure and HLA in healthy donors. It was with 60 Vbeta and 13 Jbeta primers that the PCR ran. TCRdb keeps only in-frame clones here, not all; method: immunoSEQ multiplex PCR. The repertoire holds approximately 140,000 clones, with about three quarters as singletons. Material: PBMCs. These receptors were taken from a man between 18 and 35 years old in good health and CMV-seronegative.

The chain couples TRBV19 to TRBJ2-5, with 7 bases fitting TRBD1. This CDR3 region has 14 residues. CDR1 LNHDA and CDR2 SQIVND come from the germline V gene (reference sequence). Losses at the gene ends were 9 bases for V and 6 bases for J; bases not matched to a gene: 13. The CDR3 nucleotides are TGTGCCAGGATGATAACAGGGGATATGCAGACCCAGTACTTC. This sequence encodes CARMITGDMQTQYF.

This clone was detected a few times. This sequence joins TRBV5-4 and TRBJ2-5, with TRBD1 as a possible D gene (5 bases). This CDR3 contains 16 residues. Trimming left V 0 bases short and J 1 base short, with 13 bases between. CDR1 and CDR2 (germline): SGHNT, YYREEE (reference sequence). The CDR3 sequence is CASSLGAQGIQETQYF. The CDR3 DNA follows: TGTGCCAGCAGCTTGGGTGCGCAGGGCATCCAAGAGACCCAGTACTTC.